Listed here is a single TCR beta chain. Germline-derived CDR1 and CDR2 are SQVTM and ANQGSEA. This CDR3 spans 13 amino acids. The V end was cut by 5 bases, the J end by 8 bases, with 16 bases between. The data were taken from a study of cytomegalovirus exposure and HLA in healthy donors. It was with 60 Vbeta and 13 Jbeta primers that the PCR ran. Repertoires were generated with immunoSEQ multiplex PCR, while TCRdb's copy carries only in-frame clones and drops some. Of 130,000 to 150,000 clones listed, 68% are singletons. This clonotype was obtained from a man aged 55 to 70 in good health and CMV-seronegative. The material sequenced was PBMCs. V and J are TRBV29-1 and TRBJ1-5; possibly TRBD1 for D (6 bases). This CDR3 is CSVRQGLGEPQHF. The CDR3 DNA is TGCAGCGTTAGGCAGGGGCTCGGGGAGCCCCAGCATTTT.